The 22 T cell receptor beta chains given below trace back to one sample, sequenced in a study of CXCR3-negative and CXCR3-positive naive CD8 T cells. Carrying UMI labels, the TRB cDNA libraries were prepared through 5' RACE. Using the 5' RACE reads, TCRdb records one entry per CDR3 protein without DNA. The sample table includes about 89,000 distinct CDR3 sequences. These receptors lack a known antigen. The study's findings and limits: Greater hydrophobicity was found in TRB CDR3s of CXCR3-positive naive cells than of CXCR3-negative naive cells.

The sequencing input was naive CXCR3+ CD8+ T cells from blood. The sample's subset: CD45RO-CCR7+CD27+CD95- naive CD8+ T cells expressing CXCR3 (TNR3+). These receptors were collected from a human donor in good health. Some clones in this sample may be carry-over from other donors' samples.

The chain has TRBV2 and TRBJ2-6; as DNA is missing, the TRBD1 call by TCRdb cannot be tested. CDR3 size: 12 residues. The germline gives CDR1 SNHLY, CDR2 FYNNEI. The CDR3 protein is CAAGDGANVLTF.

The rearrangement links TRBV28 to TRBJ1-2; TCRdb picks TRBD1, but there is no DNA to check that call. The CDR3 spans 17 residues. Germline CDR1 reads MDHEN; CDR2 reads SYDVKM. This CDR3 reads CASSSRISRDRDYGYTF.

The chain combines TRBV29-1 with TRBJ2-1. CDR3 length equals 12 residues. Germline CDR1 and CDR2: SQVTM and ANQGSEA. This CDR3 reads CSVVFRYNEQFF.

This rearrangement joins TRBV15 to TRBJ2-5; TCRdb gives TRBD1 as the D gene, but with no DNA this cannot be confirmed. This CDR3 is 15 amino acids long. CDR1 and CDR2 from the germline V gene are LNHNV and YYDKDF (reference sequence). Here the CDR3 reads CATSIKRVPGETQYF.

The chain uses TRBV29-1 and TRBJ2-1; the TRBD2 assignment by TCRdb is unverifiable without DNA. The CDR3 length is 14 residues. Per the germline V gene, CDR1 is SQVTM and CDR2 is ANQGSEA. The CDR3 region is CSVEPAGAYNEQFF.

The chain employs TRBV28 and TRBJ2-7; no DNA is available, so the TRBD1 call from TCRdb remains unchecked. Germline lookup yields CDR1 MDHEN and CDR2 SYDVKM. This CDR3 has 14 amino acids. CDR3 sequence: CASSFLQGSNEQYF.

The chain's CDR3 is CASSAYQGTGDGYTF. The rearrangement uses TRBV6-5 and TRBJ1-2; TCRdb selects TRBD1, and the lack of DNA leaves this call unchecked. Germline CDR1 reads MNHEY; CDR2 reads SVGAGI. The CDR3 is made up of 15 amino acids.

The rearrangement uses TRBV6-5 and TRBJ2-7. Germline-derived CDR1 and CDR2 are MNHEY and SVGAGI. The CDR3 covers 14 residues. CDR3 amino acids: CASSLGAGPYEQYF.

The V and J genes are TRBV12-3 or TRBV12-4 and TRBJ2-2; TCRdb proposes TRBD1, but this gene call is untestable without DNA. This CDR3 is built from 16 residues. CDR3 sequence reads: CASSHHGGLNTGELFF.

The chain carries TRBV6-1 and TRBJ2-2; TCRdb gives TRBD2 as the D gene, but with no DNA this cannot be confirmed. From germline, CDR1 is MNHNS and CDR2 SASEGT. This CDR3 has 15 amino acids. The CDR3 sequence: CASSDGGAQGGELFF.

This chain uses TRBV6-2 or TRBV6-3 with TRBJ2-1; TCRdb names TRBD2, which stays unverified in the absence of DNA. Germline V lookup: CDR1 MNHEY, CDR2 SVGEGT. The CDR3 is 17 amino acids. The CDR3 protein is CASSSLATGPSYNEQFF.

The rearrangement uses TRBV12-3 or TRBV12-4 and TRBJ1-5; TCRdb indicates TRBD1, and absent DNA this call remains unverified. This CDR3 spans 15 amino acids. This chain's CDR3 is CASSNRDRGHQPQHF.

The rearrangement links TRBV28 to TRBJ2-1; no DNA is available, so the TRBD1 call from TCRdb remains unchecked. Germline V gene lookup returns CDR1 MDHEN and CDR2 SYDVKM. There are 17 residues in the CDR3. The CDR3 spells CASSPRPTGEWYNEQFF.

The genes are TRBV12-3 or TRBV12-4 and TRBJ2-3; TCRdb's D gene call, TRBD1, goes unchecked for lack of DNA. This CDR3 spans 15 amino acids. The CDR3 sequence: CASNSANPAGDTQYF.

The CDR3 loop reads CATSRDLPTGSHEQFF. This chain joins TRBV15 and TRBJ2-1; TCRdb calls TRBD1, which cannot be checked without DNA. Germline values: CDR1 LNHNV, CDR2 YYDKDF (reference sequence). The CDR3 spans 16 residues. Using reference TRBV15 and TRBJ2-1 for the parts outside the CDR3, the full variable domain is DAMVIQNPRYQVTQFGKPVTLSCSQTLNHNVMYWYQQKSSQAPKLLFHYYDKDFNNEADTPDNFQSRRPNTSFCFLDIRSPGLGDTAMYLCATSRDLPTGSHEQFFGPGTRLTVL.

The chain is built from TRBV7-9 and TRBJ1-2. Per germline, CDR1 SEHNR and CDR2 FQNEAQ (reference sequence). The CDR3 sequence is 11 residues long. The CDR3 here is CASSLVDGYTF.

CDR3 protein: CSVGQGRMNTEAFF. The chain combines TRBV29-1 with TRBJ1-1; the D call from TCRdb, TRBD1, cannot be confirmed without DNA. The CDR3 is made up of 14 amino acids. Germline lookup yields CDR1 SQVTM and CDR2 ANQGSEA.

The gene calls are TRBV7-8 and TRBJ2-1; checking the TCRdb D call of TRBD2 is not possible without DNA. The length of the CDR3 is 15 residues. Germline values: CDR1 SGHVS, CDR2 FQNEAQ. The CDR3: CASSLGGRAFGEQFF.

The chain couples TRBV28 to TRBJ2-3; no DNA is available, so the TRBD2 call from TCRdb remains unchecked. Germline V gene sequence: CDR1 MDHEN, CDR2 SYDVKM. CDR3 size: 15 residues. The CDR3 is CASSLPSGGEDTQYF. The whole variable domain, filled in from reference TRBV28 and TRBJ2-3, reads DVKVTQSSRYLVKRTGEKVFLECVQDMDHENMFWYRQDPGLGLRLIYFSYDVKMKEKGDIPEGYSVSREKKERFSLILESASTNQTSMYLCASSLPSGGEDTQYFGPGTRLTVL.

The chain joins TRBV5-5 to TRBJ1-2; the TCRdb D gene call, TRBD1, has no DNA to confirm it. This CDR3 region has 15 residues. CDR1 is SGHKS, CDR2 YYEKEE, per germline (reference sequence). The CDR3: CASLPGQGVDYGYTF.

The V and J genes are TRBV28 and TRBJ2-1. The germline CDR1 and CDR2 sequences are MDHEN and SYDVKM. This CDR3 contains 11 residues. CDR3 protein: CASSSLGEQFF.

The V gene is TRBV6-5, the J gene TRBJ2-3; TCRdb names TRBD2, which stays unverified in the absence of DNA. The CDR3 has 15 residues. In germline, CDR1 is MNHEY, CDR2 SVGAGI. The CDR3 spells CASSLEPSRTDTQYF.